The entry below gives a single T cell receptor beta chain sequence along with its context. The sample is drawn from a study of blood T cell repertoires in COVID-19. Study-level background: Whether acute or convalescent, the COVID-19 samples came from the United States, Italy and Spain. Sample material is recorded as cDNA or gDNA derived from T cells, B-cell-depleted T cells, or PBMCs.

Trimming removed 7 bases from V and 4 bases from J, with 8 bases in between. Germline V lookup: CDR1 MNHNY, CDR2 SVGAGI (reference sequence). The CDR3 contains 11 residues. Original processing notes: Reference gene primer amplification in the assay estimated nucleated cell counts. The method was immunoSEQ multiplex PCR; TCRdb's version includes in-frame clones alone and lacks a portion of them. That table supplies the V and J calls and clone size; D and trimming were determined from the DNA. Counted here are about 160,000 clones, roughly 86% occurring once; the ten biggest clones make up less than 5%.

Source material: peripheral blood. The rearrangement uses TRBV6-6 and TRBJ2-7; TRBD2 is a possible D gene (5 bases). The sequence came from a woman aged 60-75 years who had recovered from COVID-19. CDR3 DNA sequence: TGTGCCAGCACGACGGGGTACGAGCAGTACTTC. Translation: CASTTGYEQYF.